This is a list of T cell receptor beta chains from one sample in a study of T cells in Graves' hyperthyroidism and ophthalmopathy. Each CDR3 protein is one row after TCRdb ran MiXCR on the multiplex PCR reads. This table has more than 300,000 distinct CDR3 sequences, around 13% appearing once. Material: blood. These receptors were obtained from a woman under 30 with Graves' hyperthyroidism. Both conserved end residues are part of each CDR3. A D gene is named only where the DNA matches it firmly. The listing skips clone size in some rows; elsewhere it reads once, few, many or a size class.

CDR3 length,J gene,D gene,clone size,V gene,CDR3 DNA,CDR3 protein
15,TRBJ2-3,TRBD2,many,TRBV7-3,TGTGCCAGCAGCTCCTCCGGGACTATCACAGATACGCAGTATTTT,CASSSSGTITDTQYF
13,TRBJ2-7,NA,many,TRBV18,TGTGCCAGCTCAGGGTCGAGCTCCTACGAGCAGTACTTC,CASSGSSSYEQYF
17,TRBJ2-7,NA,NA,TRBV4-1,TGCGCCAGCAGCCAAGCTGGTGGTCTCTTATGGCGCTACGAGCAGTACTTC,CASSQAGGLLWRYEQYF
15,TRBJ2-7,TRBD2,many,TRBV7-9,TGTGCCAGCAGCTTACGATCTAGCGGGTCCTACGAGCAGTACTTC,CASSLRSSGSYEQYF
14,TRBJ1-2,NA,few,TRBV19,TGTGCCAGTAGTACCCAAGGACAAGACTATGGCTACACCTTC,CASSTQGQDYGYTF
13,TRBJ2-2,NA,many,TRBV6-1,TGTGCCAGCAGTGTAAAGGACACCGGGGAGCTGTTTTTT,CASSVKDTGELFF
16,TRBJ1-1,NA,many,TRBV2,TGTGCCAGCTTGGCCATCGGCAGGGCAACGTCGGGTCGAGCTTTCTTT,CASLAIGRATSGRAFF
14,TRBJ2-7,NA,many,TRBV28,TGTGCCAGCAGTTCCCGCGAAGGCTCCTACGAGCAGTACTTC,CASSSREGSYEQYF
14,TRBJ2-1,NA,many,TRBV5-6,TGTGCCAGCAGCTTACGGGGGCCCTACAATGAGCAGTTCTTC,CASSLRGPYNEQFF
14,TRBJ1-2,TRBD1,many,TRBV20-1,TGCAGTGCTAGAATGGCGGACAGGAACTATGGCTACACCTTC,CSARMADRNYGYTF
15,TRBJ1-6,TRBD1,NA,TRBV4-1,TGCGCCAGCAGCCCGGCCGGGACAGTGAATTCACCCCTCCACTTT,CASSPAGTVNSPLHF
15,TRBJ1-6,NA,many,TRBV14,TGTGCCAGCAGCCAAGACCCAGGGATTAATTCACCCCTCCACTTT,CASSQDPGINSPLHF
14,TRBJ1-1,NA,many,TRBV27,TGTGCCAGCAGTTTCGCCGGGGAAGGGACTGAAGCTTTCTTT,CASSFAGEGTEAFF
13,TRBJ1-3,NA,NA,TRBV20-1,TGCAGTGCCCCTAGGCCCTCTGGAAACACCATATATTTT,CSAPRPSGNTIYF
8,TRBJ1-1,NA,many,TRBV20-1,TGCAGTGCCACGAAAGCTTTCTTT,CSATKAFF
15,TRBJ2-1,TRBD2,many,TRBV7-2,TGTGCCAGCAGTCGACTAGCGGGAGGGCCAAGAGAGCAGTTCTTC,CASSRLAGGPREQFF
14,TRBJ1-2,NA,few,TRBV29-1,TGCAGCGTTGTCGGTCAGGGATTAAACTATGGCTACACCTTC,CSVVGQGLNYGYTF
16,TRBJ2-1,NA,many,TRBV11-2,TGTGTCAGCAGCCCCTCTTATGGCCTATCTAACAATGAGCAGTTCTTC,CVSSPSYGLSNNEQFF
14,TRBJ1-5,TRBD1,NA,TRBV27,TGTGCCAGCAGTTTTGGCAGGGGGAATCAGCCCCAGCATTTT,CASSFGRGNQPQHF
15,TRBJ2-2,TRBD1,NA,TRBV15,TGTGCCACCAGCATTGACAGGGGGCGAACCGGGGAGCTGTTTTTT,CATSIDRGRTGELFF
12,TRBJ1-5,NA,many,TRBV6-1,TGTGCCAGCAGTGAGATGGGTCAGCCCCAGCATTTT,CASSEMGQPQHF
12,TRBJ2-2,NA,NA,TRBV6-1,TGTGCCAGCAAAGGGTCGGCCGGGGAGCTGTTTTTT,CASKGSAGELFF
18,TRBJ1-6,NA,NA,TRBV16,TGTGCCAGCAGCCAATTTCATGGACGGATCTCCTATAATTCACCCCTCCACTTT,CASSQFHGRISYNSPLHF
12,TRBJ1-1,NA,many,TRBV29-1,TGCAGCGCGGGACATACGAACACTGAAGCTTTCTTT,CSAGHTNTEAFF
14,TRBJ1-5,TRBD1,NA,TRBV16,TGTGCCAGCCGACTCGGGCAGGGGGATCAGCCCCAGCATTTT,CASRLGQGDQPQHF
17,TRBJ2-1,TRBD2,NA,TRBV11-2,TGTGCCAGCAGCTTAGTTTTACTAGCGCGTGTGGACAATGAGCAGTTCTTC,CASSLVLLARVDNEQFF
17,TRBJ2-5,TRBD1,once,TRBV19,TGTGCCAGTAGTATAGGGACAGGGGGCGCGGTAGGGGAGACCCAGTACTTC,CASSIGTGGAVGETQYF
17,TRBJ2-1,TRBD2,few,TRBV27,TGTGCCAGCAGTTCCTTTTTTAGCGGGAGAATGAAAAATGAGCAGTTCTTC,CASSSFFSGRMKNEQFF
14,TRBJ1-4,NA,few,TRBV7-9,TGTGCCAGCAGCCGCGTTGCAACTAATGAAAAACTGTTTTTT,CASSRVATNEKLFF
12,TRBJ2-7,TRBD1,many,TRBV6-1,TGTGCCAGCAACAGGGGGCTCGACGAGCAGTACTTC,CASNRGLDEQYF
16,TRBJ2-2,NA,NA,TRBV7-9,TGTGCCAGCAGCCGTACCCGACTTACCACCGCCGGGGAGCTGTTTTTT,CASSRTRLTTAGELFF
17,TRBJ2-3,NA,many,TRBV3-1,TGTGCCAGCAGCCAAGCGGGTGGGGGACCTAGCACAGATACGCAGTATTTT,CASSQAGGGPSTDTQYF
14,TRBJ1-2,NA,many,TRBV12-5,TGTGCTAGTGGCCCCGATACAAATAACTATGGCTACACCTTC,CASGPDTNNYGYTF
13,TRBJ1-2,TRBD1,many,TRBV30,TGTGCCTGGGAGGGGACAGGATTCTATGGCTACACCTTC,CAWEGTGFYGYTF
14,TRBJ2-3,TRBD1,few,TRBV13,TGTGCCAGCAGCCCTGTGACAGGGGCGGATACGCAGTATTTT,CASSPVTGADTQYF
14,TRBJ1-1,NA,many,TRBV12-3/TRBV12-4,TGTGCCAGCACCCTCACGGGCCCAAACACTGAAGCTTTCTTT,CASTLTGPNTEAFF
17,TRBJ2-7,TRBD2,few,TRBV9,TGTGCCAGCAGCGTTACGTCTGGACTAGCGGGAATCGGCGAGCAGTACTTC,CASSVTSGLAGIGEQYF